This T cell receptor beta chain originates from a study of PD-1 blockade in classical Hodgkin lymphoma. Study-wide findings and caveats: Baseline diversity resembling that of newly diagnosed patients was seen in complete responders. TCR diversity rose significantly by C4D1 in CD4+ but not CD8+ cells.

To note about this clone: As yet, its antigen is unknown.

Generated by immunoSEQ multiplex PCR, the TCRdb table keeps only in-frame clones and is missing some. This sample has about 66,000 clones, with 71% found just once. All the patients suffered relapse after autologous stem cell transplantation, and brentuximab vedotin exposure differed. Best overall response was complete response, partial response or progressive disease in these relapsed/refractory classical Hodgkin lymphoma patients. The sequence came from a human donor with classical Hodgkin lymphoma. The sequencing here drew on peripheral blood mononuclear cells (PBMCs), taken before the second cycle of nivolumab.

CDR3 bases: TGTGCCAGCGCCGTCCGACAGGGTGCTGGAAACACCATATATTTT. Translated: CASAVRQGAGNTIYF. The rearrangement links TRBV2 to TRBJ1-3; 7 bases align to TRBD1. Germline V gene lookup returns CDR1 SNHLY and CDR2 FYNNEI. V shed 8 bases, J shed 2 bases, and the junction held 9 bases outside the gene matches. The CDR3 is 15 residues long.